The T cell receptor (beta chain) described here comes from a study of T cell repertoires in cytomegalovirus infection. Study background: Public TCR beta signatures provided an indication of both CMV infection and a matching HLA type. Study findings and constraints: Cumulative frequency (of public TCR beta family members) identified carriers of CMV plus the relevant HLA. In two of eight donors, the top clonotype was HLA-C-restricted CMV-specific.

Per the germline V gene, CDR1 is MDHEN and CDR2 is SYDVKM. The CDR3 has 14 amino acids. V lost 4 bases and J lost 2, with 12 bases in between. From the reads, TCRdb called clonotypes with MiXCR, one entry per CDR3 protein. The sample gives approximately 700,000 distinct CDR3 sequences, less than 40% of which show up once; 2.8% is in the top ten. This clonotype has just a few counts. What it recognizes is unknown. Sequencing used PBMCs. The rearrangement uses TRBV28 and TRBJ2-7; no reliable D call. This sequence was found in a human donor in good health (CMV status not recorded). Some clones in this sample may be carry-over from other donors' samples. CDR3 sequence (DNA): TGTGCCAGCAGTTCACTGGGAATAGCCTACGAGCAGTACTTC. Its protein product is CASSSLGIAYEQYF.